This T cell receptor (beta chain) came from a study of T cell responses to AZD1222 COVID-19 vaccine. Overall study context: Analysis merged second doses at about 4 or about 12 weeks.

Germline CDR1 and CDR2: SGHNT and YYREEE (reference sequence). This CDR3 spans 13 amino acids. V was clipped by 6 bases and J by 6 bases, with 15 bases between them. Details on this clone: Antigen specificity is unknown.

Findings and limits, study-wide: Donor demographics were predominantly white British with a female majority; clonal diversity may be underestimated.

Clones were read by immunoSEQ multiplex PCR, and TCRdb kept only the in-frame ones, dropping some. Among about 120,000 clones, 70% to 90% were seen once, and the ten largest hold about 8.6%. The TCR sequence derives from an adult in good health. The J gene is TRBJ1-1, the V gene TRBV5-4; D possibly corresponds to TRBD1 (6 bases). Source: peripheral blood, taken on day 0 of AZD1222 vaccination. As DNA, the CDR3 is TGTGCCAGCACCTCGGGGGCCCGCGCTGAAGCTTTCTTT. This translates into CASTSGARAEAFF. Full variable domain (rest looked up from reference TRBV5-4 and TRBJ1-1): ETGVTQSPTHLIKTRGQQVTLRCSSQSGHNTVSWYQQALGQGPQFIFQYYREEENGRGNFPPRFSGLQFPNYSSELNVNALELDDSALYLCASTSGARAEAFFGQGTRLTVV.